One and the same sample provided the 23 T cell receptor beta chains below, sequenced in a study of T cell clonotyping in hematopoietic cell transplantation. Time point noted: recipient sample about 28 days before transplant, after cytoreduction. Produced via immunoSEQ multiplex PCR; TCRdb's table is partial and in-frame only. In the table there are approximately 50,000 clones, over 75% of which are singletons. The sample in question was peripheral blood mononuclear cells, obtained before stem cell transplant. Source of these receptors: a man aged 55-75 years with biphenotypic leukemia. Some clones in this sample may be carry-over from other donors' samples.

The CDR3 DNA reads as TGTGCCAGCAGCTTGGATCCGGGAGGGGACAACGAGCAGTACTTC. Its protein is CASSLDPGGDNEQYF. The chain combines TRBV5-4 with TRBJ2-7, with 8 bases identical to TRBD2. The CDR3 runs 15 residues. V shed 0 bases and J 5 bases; nucleotides not matched to a gene: 7. Per germline, CDR1 SGHNT and CDR2 YYREEE (reference sequence).

The V and J genes are TRBV7-2 and TRBJ2-7; D uncertain. This CDR3 spans 13 amino acids. Trimming took 4 bases from V and 6 from J, leaving 13 bases between them. CDR1 and CDR2 from the germline V gene are SGHTA and FQGNSA. This chain's CDR3 is CASSSALWTEQYF. The CDR3 nucleotides are TGTGCCAGCAGCTCGGCACTCTGGACCGAGCAGTACTTC.

The rearrangement uses TRBV5-5 and TRBJ2-7, with TRBD2 as a possible D gene (5 bases). The CDR3 covers 12 residues. Germline assignment: CDR1 SGHKS and CDR2 YYEKEE (reference sequence). V lost 4 bases, J lost 3 bases, and 8 bases lay in between. The CDR3: CASSRRDYEQYF. The CDR3 nucleotides read TGTGCCAGCAGCCGACGGGACTACGAGCAGTACTTC.

The chain combines TRBV7-9 with TRBJ2-7; 10 nucleotides match TRBD1. With 6 bases clipped from V and 5 bases from J, the junction kept 10 bases outside the gene matches. CDR1 and CDR2 from the germline V gene are SEHNR and FQNEAQ (reference sequence). This CDR3 has 15 residues. The CDR3, as DNA: TGTGCCAGCAGTTCAACCGGGACAGGGGTCCACGAGCAGTACTTC. This encodes CASSSTGTGVHEQYF.

This clone was observed a few times. The chain combines TRBV5-4 with TRBJ2-7, with unresolved D. Germline V lookup: CDR1 SGHNT, CDR2 YYREEE (reference sequence). V gave up 4 bases and J gave up 0 bases, with 11 bases separating them. The CDR3 spans 14 residues. The CDR3 DNA follows: TGTGCCAGCAGCCCGAACGACATCTCCTACGAGCAGTACTTC. Translated, it gives CASSPNDISYEQYF.

J is TRBJ1-5 and V is TRBV5-8; D is unclear. The germline V and J ends were trimmed by 7 bases and 1 base, with 9 bases remaining between them. This CDR3 has 13 amino acids. Germline values: CDR1 SGHTS, CDR2 YDEGEE. The CDR3 sequence: CASYGESNQPQHF. The CDR3 region has the DNA TGTGCCAGCTACGGAGAGAGCAATCAGCCCCAGCATTTT.

This clone was detected only once. CDR3 sequence reads: CASSLGGYSNQPQHF. CDR3 DNA sequence: TGTGCCAGCAGCTTAGGCGGATATAGCAATCAGCCCCAGCATTTT. The chain joins TRBV7-9 to TRBJ1-5, with D uncertain. The length of the CDR3 is 15 residues. Per germline, CDR1 SEHNR and CDR2 FQNEAQ (reference sequence). Trimming took 1 base from V and 0 from J, leaving 7 bases between them.

The chain couples TRBV7-8 to TRBJ1-4, with 10 bases that match TRBD1. Germline V gene lookup returns CDR1 SGHVS and CDR2 FQNEAQ. The CDR3 runs to 15 residues. V shed 5 bases, J shed 8 bases, and the junction held 8 bases outside the gene matches. The CDR3 DNA reads as TGTGCCAGCAGCGCCGTAGGGACAGGGGACGAAAAACTGTTTTTT. The encoded protein is CASSAVGTGDEKLFF.

The genes are TRBV7-9 and TRBJ2-5; 11 positions agree with TRBD2. The CDR3 covers 14 residues. Germline lookup yields CDR1 SEHNR and CDR2 FQNEAQ (reference sequence). V was clipped by 6 bases and J by 3 bases; unmatched bases: 3. The chain's CDR3 is CASSSTSGKETQYF. CDR3 in DNA: TGTGCCAGCAGTTCGACTAGCGGGAAAGAGACCCAGTACTTC.

V is TRBV6-4 and J is TRBJ2-3; D is ambiguous. This CDR3 has 13 residues. With 0 bases removed from V and 4 bases from J, the gap between germline ends came to 5 bases. CDR1 and CDR2 (germline): MRHNA, SNTAGT. Here the CDR3 DNA reads TGTGCCAGCAGTGACTCCGCATCAGATACGCAGTATTTT. It translates to CASSDSASDTQYF.

The chain carries TRBV6-6 and TRBJ1-1; the D gene is possibly TRBD1 (6 bases). The V and J ends lost 7 bases and 2 bases respectively, with 20 bases between them. CDR1 and CDR2 (germline): MNHNY, SVGAGI (reference sequence). This CDR3 spans 16 amino acids. The CDR3 protein is CASTLEPLRGNTEAFF. The CDR3 DNA reads as TGTGCCAGCACCCTTGAACCTCTCAGGGGAAACACTGAAGCTTTCTTT.

V gene TRBV28 combines with J gene TRBJ2-3; 9 bases are shared with TRBD2. The length of the CDR3 is 17 residues. Germline CDR1 and CDR2: MDHEN and SYDVKM. The J segment lost 5 bases and the V segment lost 3 bases, leaving 12 bases of the junction unmatched. CDR3 bases: TGTGCCAGCAGTTTGCCCAGGCTAGCGGGATATCGAGATACGCAGTATTTT. It yields the protein CASSLPRLAGYRDTQYF.

This chain uses TRBV6-1 with TRBJ2-2; D is unresolved. The CDR3 sequence is 12 residues long. The V gene lost 3 bases and the J gene lost 8 bases, with 7 bases spanning the gap. Germline V CDR1 and CDR2: MNHNS, SASEGT. The CDR3 reads CASSEAGGELFF. The CDR3 DNA reads as TGTGCCAGCAGTGAGGCTGGAGGGGAGCTGTTTTTT.

The rearrangement joins TRBV27 to TRBJ2-7; weak D call: TRBD2 (6 bases). Germline V CDR1 and CDR2: MNHEY, SMNVEV (reference sequence). This CDR3 is built from 13 residues. V was trimmed by 4 bases and J by 6 bases, leaving 13 bases between them. The CDR3 nucleotides read TGTGCCAGCAGTTCCCACGGGGGTGTCGAGCAGTACTTC. Translated, it gives CASSSHGGVEQYF.

The chain employs TRBV19 and TRBJ1-5; D is perhaps TRBD1 (5 bases). The germline V gene encodes CDR1 LNHDA and CDR2 SQIVND (reference sequence). V lost 4 bases and J lost 2, with 15 bases in between. The CDR3 spans 16 residues. As DNA, the CDR3 is TGTGCCAGTAGTACTCTCCCAGGGATAGGCAATCAGCCCCAGCATTTT. This translates into CASSTLPGIGNQPQHF.

This clone came up once. The gene calls are TRBV6-5 and TRBJ2-1, with D possibly being TRBD1 (5 bases). CDR1 and CDR2 from the germline V gene are MNHEY and SVGAGI. V gave up 8 bases and J gave up 0 bases, with 14 bases separating them. The CDR3 contains 15 residues. The CDR3, as DNA: TGTGCCAGCCAAAACAGGTTCAGCTCCTACAATGAGCAGTTCTTC. Amino acid sequence: CASQNRFSSYNEQFF.

The chain is built from TRBV18 and TRBJ1-2, with D maybe TRBD1 (5 bases). V lost 4 bases to trimming and J lost 8 bases, with 17 bases between them. This CDR3 has 14 residues. Germline V gives CDR1 KGHSH, CDR2 LQKENI. The CDR3 is CASSLTRSEGGYTF. CDR3 nucleotide sequence: TGTGCCAGCTCACTCACCAGAAGCGAGGGGGGCTACACCTTC.

This rearrangement joins TRBV9 to TRBJ1-1; D gene uncertain. Germline V gene sequence: CDR1 SGDLS, CDR2 YYNGEE. V was shortened by 3 bases and J by 0 bases, with 12 bases between the two germline ends. This CDR3 contains 15 residues. The CDR3 is CASSAGRLMNTEAFF. The CDR3 bases are TGTGCCAGCAGCGCAGGAAGGCTCATGAACACTGAAGCTTTCTTT.

The chain uses TRBV28 and TRBJ1-4; no firm D call. The germline V gene encodes CDR1 MDHEN and CDR2 SYDVKM. V was trimmed by 7 bases and J by 4 bases, leaving 16 bases between them. The CDR3 has 15 residues. The CDR3, as DNA: TGTGCCAGCACCCAAAACGGCGCGGATAATGAAAAACTGTTTTTT. Translated, it gives CASTQNGADNEKLFF.

This rearrangement joins TRBV5-1 to TRBJ2-2; a weak D match, TRBD1 (6 bases). V lost 0 bases and J 6 bases, leaving 9 bases between the germline ends. Germline assignment: CDR1 SGHRS and CDR2 YFSETQ. CDR3 size: 14 residues. The DNA for the CDR3 is TGCGCCAGCAGCTTGGTGGGGGCGGCCGGGGAGCTGTTTTTT. Its protein product is CASSLVGAAGELFF.

The CDR3 spells CASSYSASGHYNEQFF. The CDR3 DNA follows: TGTGCCAGCAGTTACTCGGCTAGCGGGCACTACAATGAGCAGTTCTTC. This chain joins TRBV6-6 and TRBJ2-1, with TRBD2 matching 8 bases. The CDR3 sequence is 16 residues long. J was trimmed by 3 bases and V by 0 bases; bases with no gene match: 4. CDR1 and CDR2 from the germline V gene are MNHNY and SVGAGI (reference sequence).

The V and J genes are TRBV19 and TRBJ1-1, with 8 bases lining up with TRBD1. The V and J ends lost 4 bases and 7 bases, in that order; junction bases with no gene match: 17. This CDR3 spans 17 amino acids. Germline assignment: CDR1 LNHDA and CDR2 SQIVND (reference sequence). CDR3 coding DNA: TGTGCCAGTAGTAAAGGACTCGGGACAGGCAAATCCCGTGAAGCTTTCTTT. Protein: CASSKGLGTGKSREAFF.

In DNA form, the CDR3 reads TGTGCCTGGAGTCTAGGGGGAGGTATTGAAAAACTGTTTTTT. It codes for CAWSLGGGIEKLFF. V gene TRBV30 combines with J gene TRBJ1-4; weak D call: TRBD1 (6 bases). The CDR3 is made up of 14 amino acids. V lost 2 bases and J lost 7, with 14 bases in between. Germline assignment: CDR1 GTSNPN and CDR2 SVGIG (reference sequence).